Given below is one T cell receptor (beta chain) in context. This clonotype was observed a handful of times. This receptor's antigen is unknown. No clone much larger than this one lies a single base away; base qualities are absent. Read against the paper, the sample's treatment or condition label means: live attenuated yellow fever vaccine strain. At each blood-draw timepoint, two biological replicates of bulk PBMCs were collected. PBMCs were isolated from peripheral blood using a standard Ficoll-Paque protocol. TriZol was used to extract RNA from bulk PBMCs, CD4 and CD8 fractions, and dextramer-positive and dextramer-negative fractions. These data originate in a study of T cells after yellow fever vaccination (dated by TCRdb to the late 2010s). Study-level background: The SMART-Seq v4 Ultra Low Input RNA kit was used to prepare libraries from fractions with low cell numbers. Bulk PBMC replicates and cell subsets were isolated from blood drawn at multiple timepoints before and after both primary and secondary immunization. Two healthy male donors, one aged 18 to 30 and one aged 30 to 40 years, made up the cohort. To follow T-cell clones before and after primary and booster YFV17D yellow fever vaccination, bulk TCR alpha and beta repertoires were sequenced over time.

The CDR3 runs 17 amino acids, cysteine and phenylalanine included. This entry keeps only the CDR3 DNA: 51 bases, framed from base 1. Trimming takes 1 base from V and 4 bases from J, and the germline ends sit 18 bases apart. The germline V gene (reference sequence) supplies CDR1 SGHKS and CDR2 YYEKEE. TCR cDNA was synthesized by 5'RACE template switching, through which a universal primer site and unique molecular identifiers were introduced. cDNA synthesis was primed from both the TCR alpha and TCR beta constant segments. Libraries were amplified in two PCR steps, with sample barcodes and sequencing adapters added in the second step. Sequencing of libraries was performed on Illumina HiSeq 2500 (2x100 bp) or NovaSeq (2x150 bp). Concerning the study's data processing: MIGEC was used to demultiplex reads and collapse the reads into UMI consensus sequences, and MiXCR was used for V(D)J alignment. Using edgeR on replicate PBMC samples, clonotypes were called vaccine-responding if FDR was below 0.01 and the log2 fold change was above 5 up to day 15. Each bulk clonotype received a CD4 or CD8 identity based on whether the sequenced CD4 or CD8 repertoire contained that clonotype at higher abundance. TCRdb handled the public reads itself, with Q25 trimming in fastp and clone calling in MiXCR, and kept productive beta chains. For every CDR3 protein sequence, its rows merge into one entry that carries the most common genes and DNA. TCRdb's processing, not the study's, gives the V and J calls here. Here the sample has about 330,000 distinct CDR3 sequences; about 7.8% occur a single time. Approximately 18% of the sample is taken by the ten largest.

Paper-wide results and their limitations: A small fraction of clonotypes appeared in both the CD4 and CD8 compartments, likely as a result of convergent recombination. Compared with the primary T-cell response, the secondary T-cell response was weaker but faster, peaking on day 5 rather than day 15. Computational filtering was needed because FACS-sorted repertoires could contain abundant contaminating clonotypes from the bulk population. After the booster, most of the clones that had expanded following primary vaccination were detected again (roughly 97% of CD4 and roughly 90% of CD8), which suggests that memory was broadly maintained. Because only a couple of donors were included in the study, the extent to which the findings can be generalized is limited.

The chain couples TRBV5-5 to TRBJ2-1; the D segment could be TRBD2, given 5 matching bases. The sequence came from a man aged 18-30 years who received the YFV17D yellow fever vaccine. Sequenced material: PBMCs, taken 45 days after the first yellow fever vaccination. CDR3 protein: CASSLYPGNSLYNEQFF. The DNA sequence is as follows: TGTGCCAGCAGCTTGTACCCCGGGAACAGCCTATACAATGAGCAGTTCTTC.